This TCR beta chain came from a study of T cell repertoires in cytomegalovirus infection. On the study more broadly: Selected CMV epitopes included recently identified HLA-C-restricted ones as well as well-studied HLA-B-restricted ones. Both CMV infection and a matching HLA type were indicated by public TCR beta signatures.

This clonotype was counted only a few times. Its specificity is unknown. Study-level findings and limits: HLA-C-restricted CMV clonotypes gave the most frequent clonotype in two of eight donors. Cumulative public TCR beta family frequency identified CMV carriers with the relevant HLA.

Trimming shortened V by 5 bases and J by 7 bases, and 12 bases separated the two germline ends. The CDR3 extends over 13 amino acids. One entry per CDR3 protein, called by TCRdb with MiXCR from the reads. The sample lists approximately 730,000 distinct CDR3 sequences, about 33% occurring once. This chain uses TRBV12-3 or TRBV12-4 with TRBJ1-5; unclear D gene. The source material was cultured PBMCs, sampled from culture after CMV antigen stimulation. This TCR derives from a human donor in good health (CMV status not recorded). Some clones in this sample may be carry-over from other donors' samples. The CDR3 is CASSPPVGQPQHF. The CDR3 bases are TGTGCCAGCAGTCCTCCGGTGGGGCAGCCCCAGCATTTT.